This TCR beta chain was identified in a study of blood T cell repertoires in COVID-19. As for the study in general: The study drew acute and convalescent COVID-19 samples from the United States, Italy and Spain. Sample material is recorded as cDNA or gDNA derived from T cells, B-cell-depleted T cells, or PBMCs.

This clone occurred once. In the authors' workflow: Amplifying reference gene primers gave estimates of nucleated cell counts. Using immunoSEQ multiplex PCR, the repertoire was profiled, and TCRdb retains in-frame clones only, with some absent. That table furnishes V, J and clone size, whereas the DNA furnished D and trimming. The sample records approximately 210,000 clones, about nine tenths being singletons. Germline CDR1 MNHEY, CDR2 SMNVEV (reference sequence). This CDR3 is built from 14 residues. Unmatched junction bases numbered 3, after V lost 6 bases and J lost 6 bases. This TCR was recovered from a man aged 65 to 85 with acute or convalescent COVID-19. The sequencing input was peripheral blood. The V call is TRBV27, the J call TRBJ1-6; 9 nucleotides align to TRBD1. The DNA for the CDR3 is TGTGCCAGCAGACAGGGGGCCGCTAATTCACCCCTCCACTTT. This translates into CASRQGAANSPLHF.